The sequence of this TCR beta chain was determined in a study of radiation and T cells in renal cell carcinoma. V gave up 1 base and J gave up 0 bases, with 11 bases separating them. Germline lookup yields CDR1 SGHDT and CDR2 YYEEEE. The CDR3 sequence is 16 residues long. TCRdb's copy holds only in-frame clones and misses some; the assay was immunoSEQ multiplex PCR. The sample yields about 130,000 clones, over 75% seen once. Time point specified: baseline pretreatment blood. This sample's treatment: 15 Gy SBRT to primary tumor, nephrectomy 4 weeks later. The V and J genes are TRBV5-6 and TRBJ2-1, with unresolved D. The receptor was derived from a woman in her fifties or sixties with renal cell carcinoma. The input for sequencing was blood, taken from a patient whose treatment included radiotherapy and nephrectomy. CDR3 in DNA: TGTGCCAGCAGCTTGTCGCCTTACCCCTCCTACAATGAGCAGTTCTTC. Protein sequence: CASSLSPYPSYNEQFF.